This T cell receptor beta chain comes out of a study of blood T cell repertoires in COVID-19. At the level of the study: Acute and convalescent COVID-19 specimens originated in the United States, Italy and Spain.

Germline-derived CDR1 and CDR2 are DFQATT and SNEGSKA (reference sequence). This CDR3 has 14 amino acids. Losses at the gene ends were 3 bases for V and 4 bases for J; bases not matched to a gene: 8. In the authors' workflow: Amplification from reference gene primers served as the basis for estimated nucleated cell counts. Here immunoSEQ multiplex PCR was the method, and the copy in TCRdb shows in-frame clones only, minus some. V, J and clone size are those of that table, while D and trimming were read from the DNA. This table holds a few hundred thousand clones, 85% to 90% found once. The sequence was collected from a woman in her twenties or thirties with COVID-19, enrolled during active disease. The genes are TRBV20-1 and TRBJ2-5; the match to TRBD2 covers 7 bases. The sequenced sample was peripheral blood. CDR3 residues: CSASALAVLETQYF. Here the CDR3 DNA reads TGCAGTGCTAGTGCTCTAGCGGTGTTAGAGACCCAGTACTTC.